This TCR beta chain was sequenced for a study of TIL therapy for anti-PD-1-resistant metastatic lung cancer. Study-wide results and limits: This highly selected cohort may not generalize to typical lung cancer patients. The baseline peripheral repertoire was partially replaced by infused TIL clonotypes that later decayed.

Details on this clone: Its antigen is not identified.

The time point: pre-treatment sample, taken before nivolumab and TIL therapy. CDR1 is SGHNT and CDR2 is YENEEA in the germline V gene. The CDR3 has 13 amino acids. V lost 8 bases, J lost 3 bases, and 14 bases lay in between. This was the immunoSEQ v3 assay. Produced via immunoSEQ multiplex PCR; TCRdb's table is partial and in-frame only. The data hold some 43,000 clones, with roughly 85% observed a single time. Material: blood, obtained at baseline. V usage is TRBV11-3 and J usage is TRBJ2-7; the D call may be TRBD1 or TRBD2 (6 bases each). The sequence was collected from a man aged 70-80 years with non-small cell lung cancer. DNA for the CDR3: TGTGCCAGCTCGCCGGAGGGGGACTACGAGCAGTACTTC. Its protein product is CASSPEGDYEQYF. The entire variable domain, with the rest obtained from reference TRBV11-3 and TRBJ2-7, is as follows: EAGVVQSPRYKIIEKKQPVAFWCNPISGHNTLYWYLQNLGQGPELLIRYENEEAVDDSQLPKDRFSAERLKGVDSTLKIQPAELGDSAVYLCASSPEGDYEQYFGPGTRLTVT.